This T cell receptor beta chain comes out of a study of cytomegalovirus exposure and HLA in healthy donors. Study observations and caveats: Association of 16,951 TCR beta sequences with HLA alleles was found at 0.05 false discovery rate in a later analysis. A later analysis linked a missense variant in DCLRE1C to the trimming of TCR beta V and J genes.

The PCR made use of 60 Vbeta and 13 Jbeta primers. Generated by immunoSEQ multiplex PCR, the TCRdb table keeps only in-frame clones and is missing some. The data show 75,000 to 100,000 clones, about 80% seen once. As concerns this clone: Its antigen is currently unknown.

The source of this sequence is a man younger than 35 in good health and CMV-seropositive. The source material was PBMCs.

CDR3: CASSLDSGGGYTF. The DNA of the CDR3 is TGTGCCAGCAGCTTAGACTCGGGGGGAGGCTACACCTTC. V gene TRBV11-3 combines with J gene TRBJ1-2, with a weak D call TRBD1 (5 bases). Germline values: CDR1 SGHNT, CDR2 YENEEA. CDR3 length: 13 amino acids. The V end lost 0 bases, the J end lost 8 bases, and 10 bases lay between the germline ends.